Listed here are 27 T cell receptor beta chains from one sample, sequenced in a study of T cell responses to AZD1222 COVID-19 vaccine. TCRdb's copy holds only in-frame clones and misses some; the assay was immunoSEQ multiplex PCR. The sample shows approximately 140,000 clones, 89% of them seen only once. The sample in question was peripheral blood, obtained on day 0 of AZD1222 vaccination. These receptor sequences come from an adult in good health.

This chain joins TRBV7-9 and TRBJ2-3, with TRBD2 matching 8 bases. Germline trimming cut 0 bases from V and 1 base from J; bases unmatched to any gene: 9. The CDR3 is 18 residues long. Germline V lookup: CDR1 SEHNR, CDR2 FQNEAQ (reference sequence). CDR3 residues: CASSLAQIAGRGTDTQYF. DNA for the CDR3: TGTGCCAGCAGCTTAGCGCAGATAGCGGGACGAGGCACAGATACGCAGTATTTT.

This chain joins TRBV2 and TRBJ2-1, with 12 bases that match TRBD2. CDR3 length equals 15 residues. Trimming took 4 bases from V and 4 from J; bases not matched to a gene: 2. CDR1 SNHLY and CDR2 FYNNEI come from the germline V gene. The CDR3, as DNA: TGTGCCAGCAGTGCGACTAGCGGGAGATACAATGAGCAGTTCTTC. This encodes CASSATSGRYNEQFF.

V gene TRBV5-1 combines with J gene TRBJ2-2, with 9 bases that match TRBD2. The CDR3 is 16 amino acids. Germline loops: CDR1 SGHRS, CDR2 YFSETQ. V trimming: 0 bases; J trimming: 5 bases; junction bases outside the gene matches: 5. The CDR3 coding sequence is TGCGCCAGCAGCTTGGCCCAGCTAGCGGGAACCGGGGAGCTGTTTTTT. It is translated as CASSLAQLAGTGELFF.

The chain employs TRBV24-1 and TRBJ2-1; D call uncertain. Trimming removed 1 base at V and 6 bases at J, with 9 bases between. Germline CDR1 is KGHDR and CDR2 is SFDVKD. CDR3 length: 14 residues. The CDR3 sequence: CATSDFPAVNEQFF. As DNA, the CDR3 is TGTGCCACCAGTGATTTCCCAGCAGTCAATGAGCAGTTCTTC.

The chain employs TRBV4-1 and TRBJ1-6; D is perhaps TRBD1 (5 bases). Germline CDR1 MGHRA, CDR2 YSYEKL. The V end was cut by 1 base, the J end by 5 bases, with 9 bases between. The CDR3 spans 15 residues. CDR3 sequence: CASSQGLGDNSPLHF. As DNA, the CDR3 is TGCGCCAGCAGCCAAGGACTGGGGGATAATTCACCCCTCCACTTT.

The chain couples TRBV6-5 to TRBJ1-1; D unresolved. The CDR3 is 13 amino acids. Trimming cost V 5 bases and J 2 bases, with 9 bases left between them. Germline V CDR1 and CDR2: MNHEY, SVGAGI. As DNA, the CDR3 is TGTGCCAGCAGTCTACTCGGAAACACTGAAGCTTTCTTT. Protein product: CASSLLGNTEAFF.

The chain recombines TRBV28 with TRBJ2-2, with 12 bases aligning to TRBD2. V trimming: 10 bases; J trimming: 4 bases; junction bases outside the gene matches: 4. The length of the CDR3 is 14 residues. CDR1 and CDR2 from the germline V gene are MDHEN and SYDVKM. CDR3 sequence (DNA): TGTGCCATTAGACTAGCGGGAGCCACCGGGGAGCTGTTTTTT. It encodes CAIRLAGATGELFF. Full variable domain (missing parts from reference TRBV28 and TRBJ2-2): DVKVTQSSRYLVKRTGEKVFLECVQDMDHENMFWYRQDPGLGLRLIYFSYDVKMKEKGDIPEGYSVSREKKERFSLILESASTNQTSMYLCAIRLAGATGELFFGEGSRLTVL.

The rearrangement links TRBV5-1 to TRBJ2-5; 10 positions match TRBD2. This CDR3 is built from 16 residues. The germline V gene encodes CDR1 SGHRS and CDR2 YFSETQ. J lost 4 bases, V lost 0 bases, and 6 bases had no gene match. CDR3 sequence: CASSLGTSGTRETQYF. As DNA, the CDR3 is TGCGCCAGCAGCTTGGGGACTAGCGGAACGAGAGAGACCCAGTACTTC.

The chain employs TRBV6-4 and TRBJ2-1; D may be TRBD1 (5 bases). This CDR3 has 15 residues. The V gene lost 0 bases and the J gene lost 8 bases, with 14 bases spanning the gap. Germline V gene lookup returns CDR1 MRHNA and CDR2 SNTAGT. DNA for the CDR3: TGTGCCAGCAGTGACTCGGTAAGGGGTACCGATGAGCAGTTCTTC. It yields the protein CASSDSVRGTDEQFF.

The chain combines TRBV19 with TRBJ2-1, with a possible D match to TRBD1 (5 bases). CDR1 LNHDA and CDR2 SQIVND come from the germline V gene (reference sequence). V was clipped by 4 bases and J by 6 bases, with 7 bases between them. The CDR3 contains 12 residues. The CDR3 sequence: CASSSQGNEQFF. CDR3 sequence (DNA): TGTGCCAGTAGTAGCCAGGGCAATGAGCAGTTCTTC.

The chain recombines TRBV9 with TRBJ2-7; D assignment may be TRBD1 or TRBD2 (5 bases each). CDR1 is SGDLS, CDR2 YYNGEE, per germline. CDR3 length equals 14 residues. V shed 2 bases and J shed 3 bases, with 12 bases lying between them. In nucleotides, the CDR3 is TGTGCCAGCAGCGTGGGTCGGGGCGACTACGAGCAGTACTTC. It specifies CASSVGRGDYEQYF.

This clone is medium-sized (0.01 to 0.1%) by share. V gene TRBV5-4 combines with J gene TRBJ2-2, with D unclear. Germline V gene lookup returns CDR1 SGHNT and CDR2 YYREEE (reference sequence). Trimming left V 1 base short and J 4 bases short, with 2 bases between. This CDR3 comprises 12 residues. Written as DNA, the CDR3 is TGTGCCAGCAGCTTGATCACCGGGGAGCTGTTTTTT. It translates to CASSLITGELFF.

The chain is built from TRBV6-5 and TRBJ1-2; D may be TRBD1 (6 bases). Germline CDR1 and CDR2: MNHEY and SVGAGI. The length of the CDR3 is 12 residues. V was pared by 6 bases and J by 7 bases, with 12 bases between. The CDR3 nucleotides are TGTGCCAGCAGCAAACAGGGTCCTGGCTACACCTTC. Its translation: CASSKQGPGYTF.

This clone is a singleton in its sample. The chain is built from TRBV5-3 and TRBJ2-5; perhaps TRBD1 as D (5 bases). TRBV5-3 has ORF status, its function being uncertain. V was pared by 8 bases and J by 3 bases, with 23 bases between. This CDR3 is built from 16 residues. CDR3 DNA sequence: TGTGCCAGCCTCCCCCGCAGGGCTCGTCCGGAAGAGACCCAGTACTTC. It is translated as CASLPRRARPEETQYF.

The rearrangement joins TRBV20-1 to TRBJ2-3, with D unresolved. Germline V gene sequence: CDR1 DFQATT, CDR2 SNEGSKA (reference sequence). The CDR3 sequence is 14 residues long. The V and J ends lost 3 bases and 0 bases respectively, with 10 bases between them. Here the CDR3 DNA reads TGCAGTGCTAGTTTCCATTCTAGCACAGATACGCAGTATTTT. As protein: CSASFHSSTDTQYF.

This chain uses TRBV20-1 with TRBJ1-1; no definite D call. Germline CDR1 reads DFQATT; CDR2 reads SNEGSKA (reference sequence). V was pared by 6 bases and J by 1 base, with 6 bases between. The CDR3 runs 11 residues. The CDR3 is CSALENTEAFF. In DNA, the CDR3 is TGCAGTGCGCTCGAGAACACTGAAGCTTTCTTT.

This clone showed up just a few times. The chain carries TRBV19 and TRBJ1-3, with no clear D. Trimming left V 6 bases short and J 0 bases short, with 18 bases between. The CDR3 is made up of 17 amino acids. From germline, CDR1 is LNHDA and CDR2 SQIVND (reference sequence). Here the CDR3 DNA reads TGTGCCAGTAGGGGATCGAATCGGGTCCGCTCTGGAAACACCATATATTTT. It codes for CASRGSNRVRSGNTIYF.

The chain employs TRBV10-2 and TRBJ1-6; TRBD1 aligns across 8 bases. The CDR3 extends over 13 amino acids. CDR1 and CDR2 from the germline V gene are WSHSY and SAAADI. V trimming: 9 bases; J trimming: 10 bases; junction bases outside the gene matches: 8. In nucleotides, the CDR3 is TGCGCCAGTAGCAGGGGGCTAGGATCACCCCTCCACTTT. Translating it yields CASSRGLGSPLHF.

The chain uses TRBV5-1 and TRBJ2-1; D not resolved. From germline, CDR1 is SGHRS and CDR2 YFSETQ. Trimming shortened V by 0 bases and J by 4 bases, and 8 bases separated the two germline ends. The CDR3 runs 14 residues. CDR3 nucleotide sequence: TGCGCCAGCAGCTTGGGGGCAGAATACAATGAGCAGTTCTTC. It translates to CASSLGAEYNEQFF. The variable domain in full, completed from reference TRBV5-1 and TRBJ2-1, reads KAGVTQTPRYLIKTRGQQVTLSCSPISGHRSVSWYQQTPGQGLQFLFEYFSETQRNKGNFPGRFSGRQFSNSRSEMNVSTLELGDSALYLCASSLGAEYNEQFFGPGTRLTVL.

The gene calls are TRBV15 and TRBJ2-1, with 8 nucleotides matching TRBD1. V was pared by 3 bases and J by 7 bases, with 8 bases of the junction left unmatched. This CDR3 is 15 amino acids long. The V gene's germline CDR1 is LNHNV and CDR2 YYDKDF (reference sequence). CDR3 sequence (DNA): TGTGCCACCAGCAGGGCCGGGACAGGAAAAAATGAGCAGTTCTTC. Its translation: CATSRAGTGKNEQFF.

A single count supports this clone. The chain uses TRBV19 and TRBJ1-2, with 9 positions matching TRBD1. The germline V gene encodes CDR1 LNHDA and CDR2 SQIVND (reference sequence). The CDR3 spans 15 residues. The J segment lost 4 bases and the V segment lost 5 bases, leaving 8 bases of the junction unmatched. The CDR3 DNA sequence: TGTGCCAGTAGTGACACAGGGGGCGTAGGCTATGGCTACACCTTC. Translating gives CASSDTGGVGYGYTF.

This clone was seen a handful of times. The chain couples TRBV7-9 to TRBJ2-7; D is uncertain. Trimming cost V 11 bases and J 2 bases, with 16 bases left between them. Germline V gene data show CDR1 as SEHNR and CDR2 as FQNEAQ (reference sequence). This CDR3 is 13 amino acids long. The CDR3 loop is CAGTSLLTYEQYF. In DNA form, the CDR3 reads TGTGCCGGCACGTCCCTGCTTACCTACGAGCAGTACTTC.

The V and J genes are TRBV25-1 and TRBJ1-1; D is unclear. Trimming stripped 5 bases from V and 3 bases from J, with 13 bases between. The CDR3 has 14 residues. CDR1 is MGHDK and CDR2 is SYGVNS in the germline V gene. CDR3 bases: TGTGCCAGCAGTCGATCAGGTAGGGACACTGAAGCTTTCTTT. It encodes CASSRSGRDTEAFF.

The V call is TRBV2, the J call TRBJ1-5, with 8 nucleotides matching TRBD1. The length of the CDR3 is 15 residues. Germline trimming cut 6 bases from V and 1 base from J; bases unmatched to any gene: 5. Germline CDR1 reads SNHLY; CDR2 reads FYNNEI. This chain's CDR3 is CASRDRGSSNQPQHF. The CDR3 nucleotides read TGTGCCAGCAGAGACAGGGGAAGCAGCAATCAGCCCCAGCATTTT.

In this sample, this clone turned up once. V gene TRBV29-1 combines with J gene TRBJ1-2; D possibly corresponds to TRBD1 (5 bases). This CDR3 region has 12 residues. From germline, CDR1 is SQVTM and CDR2 ANQGSEA. Trimming removed 1 base from V and 5 bases from J, with 8 bases in between. The CDR3 loop reads CSVEGGAYGYTF. The DNA for the CDR3 is TGCAGCGTTGAAGGAGGGGCGTATGGCTACACCTTC.

The chain has TRBV9 and TRBJ2-2; D is uncertain. This CDR3 is 14 amino acids long. Germline V gene data show CDR1 as SGDLS and CDR2 as YYNGEE. V was cut by 3 bases and J by 3 bases, with 9 bases left in between. The chain's CDR3 is CASSADRYTGELFF. The CDR3 nucleotides are TGTGCCAGCAGCGCCGACCGTTACACCGGGGAGCTGTTTTTT.

V usage is TRBV11-2 and J usage is TRBJ2-1; 7 positions agree with TRBD2. Trimming took 4 bases from V and 2 from J; bases not matched to a gene: 5. The CDR3 contains 15 residues. Germline assignment: CDR1 SGHAT and CDR2 FQNNGV. The CDR3 DNA sequence: TGTGCCAGCAGCTCGCGGGAGAGCACCTACAATGAGCAGTTCTTC. The encoded protein is CASSSRESTYNEQFF.